This T cell receptor beta chain was identified during a study of cytomegalovirus exposure and HLA in healthy donors. This CDR3 region has 14 residues. V shed 6 bases and J 5 bases; nucleotides not matched to a gene: 7. CDR1 is MNHEY and CDR2 is SVGAGI in the germline V gene. TCRdb's table, derived via immunoSEQ multiplex PCR, lists solely in-frame clones and lacks some. The table lists tens of thousands of clones, almost 97% of them singletons. This receptor was identified in a woman under 30 in good health and CMV-seronegative. The chain recombines TRBV6-5 with TRBJ2-5; 9 positions agree with TRBD1. The sample was PBMCs. CDR3 region: CASRGTGWRETQYF. The CDR3 nucleotides read TGTGCCAGCAGGGGGACAGGGTGGCGGGAGACCCAGTACTTC.